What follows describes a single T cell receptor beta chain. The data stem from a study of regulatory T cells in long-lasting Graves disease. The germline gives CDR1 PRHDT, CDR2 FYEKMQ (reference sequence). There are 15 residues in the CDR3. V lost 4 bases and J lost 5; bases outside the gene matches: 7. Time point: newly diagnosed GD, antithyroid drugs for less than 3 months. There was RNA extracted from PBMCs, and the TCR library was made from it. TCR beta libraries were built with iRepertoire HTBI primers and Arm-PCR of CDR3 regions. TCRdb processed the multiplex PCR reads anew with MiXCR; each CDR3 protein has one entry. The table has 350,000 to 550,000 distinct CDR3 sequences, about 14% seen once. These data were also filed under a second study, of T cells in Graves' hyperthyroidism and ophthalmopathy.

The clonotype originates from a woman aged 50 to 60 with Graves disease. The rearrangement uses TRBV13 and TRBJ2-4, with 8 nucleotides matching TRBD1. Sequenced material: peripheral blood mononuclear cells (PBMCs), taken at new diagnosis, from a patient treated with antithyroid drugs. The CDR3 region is CASSSRTGFQNIQYF. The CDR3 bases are TGTGCCAGCAGCTCCAGGACAGGGTTTCAAAACATTCAGTACTTC.